This TCR beta chain was recorded in a study of T cell responses to AZD1222 COVID-19 vaccine. Findings and caveats of the study: Spike-specific TCR depth and breadth grew after two AZD1222 doses.

Only in-frame clones appear in the TCRdb table, and some are missing; sequencing was by immunoSEQ multiplex PCR. The data show about 130,000 clones, about 89% seen once. On this clone: Its antigen remains unidentified.

Germline V gene data show CDR1 as MNHEY and CDR2 as SMNVEV (reference sequence). Germline trimming cut 6 bases from V and 7 bases from J; bases unmatched to any gene: 9. The CDR3 is 15 amino acids. The chain is built from TRBV27 and TRBJ2-1; TRBD2 matches 10 bases. The receptor was isolated from an adult who received the AZD1222 COVID-19 vaccine. Material: peripheral blood, obtained 28 days after the second AZD1222 dose. CDR3 sequence (DNA): TGTGCCAGCAGGCCACTAGCGGGGATCTTGAATGAGCAGTTCTTC. It encodes CASRPLAGILNEQFF.